Given below is one T cell receptor beta chain in context. CDR3 size: 14 residues. Germline lookup yields CDR1 MRHNA and CDR2 SNTAGT. Unmatched junction bases numbered 4, after V lost 6 bases and J lost 4 bases. This record belongs to a study of blood T cell repertoires in COVID-19. Enrolled through a virtual design, the participants were between 18 and 89 years of age and came from about two dozen US areas. Cohort 3 donors counted as recovered after two negative PCRs, clearance, or resolved symptoms. The repertoire was sequenced with immunoSEQ multiplex PCR; TCRdb's copy has only in-frame clones and lacks some. Altogether 300,000 to 450,000 clones are present, over 75% being singletons, with the ten largest covering 0.9% to 1.1%.

Material: PBMCs or T cells enriched from blood (not recorded which). This clonotype originated in a man aged 18 to 30 who had recovered from COVID-19. V gene TRBV6-4 combines with J gene TRBJ2-2; TRBD2 agrees at 8 bases. The CDR3 DNA reads as TGTGCCAGCAGAGGGCGGGAGGCCACCGGGGAGCTGTTTTTT. Its protein is CASRGREATGELFF.